The entry that follows covers one TCR beta chain sequence. Its antigen is unknown. The data were obtained in a study of cytomegalovirus exposure and HLA in healthy donors. Study findings and constraints: Whilst most TCR sequences proved rare, a subset of public TCRs occurred across many donors. One variant, a missense change in DCLRE1C, was linked in a later analysis to TCR beta V- and J-gene trimming.

Vbeta (60) and Jbeta (13) primers were used in the PCR. Clones were read by immunoSEQ multiplex PCR, and TCRdb kept only the in-frame ones, dropping some. The table has over 150,000 clones, about 88% seen once. Sequencing used PBMCs. The sequence was collected from a girl in the first two years of life in good health and CMV-seronegative.

In nucleotides, the CDR3 is TGTGCCAGCAGCTTAAGGACTAGCCCCAATGAGCAGTTCTTC. This codes for CASSLRTSPNEQFF. V usage is TRBV5-8 and J usage is TRBJ2-1; TRBD2 aligns across 8 bases. In germline, CDR1 is SGHTS, CDR2 YDEGEE. V shed 2 bases and J 6 bases; nucleotides not matched to a gene: 4. The CDR3 totals 14 residues.